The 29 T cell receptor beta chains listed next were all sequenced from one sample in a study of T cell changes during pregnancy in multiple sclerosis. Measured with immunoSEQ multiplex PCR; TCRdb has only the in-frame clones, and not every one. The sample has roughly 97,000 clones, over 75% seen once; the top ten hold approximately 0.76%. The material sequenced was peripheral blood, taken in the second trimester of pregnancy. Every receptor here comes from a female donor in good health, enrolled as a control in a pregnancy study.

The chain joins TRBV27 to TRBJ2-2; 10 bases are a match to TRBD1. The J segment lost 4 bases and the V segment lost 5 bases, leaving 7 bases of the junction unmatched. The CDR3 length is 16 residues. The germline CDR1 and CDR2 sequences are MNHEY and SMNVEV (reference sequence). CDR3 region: CASSTDRGRGTGELFF. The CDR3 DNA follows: TGTGCCAGCAGTACAGACAGGGGGCGCGGCACCGGGGAGCTGTTTTTT.

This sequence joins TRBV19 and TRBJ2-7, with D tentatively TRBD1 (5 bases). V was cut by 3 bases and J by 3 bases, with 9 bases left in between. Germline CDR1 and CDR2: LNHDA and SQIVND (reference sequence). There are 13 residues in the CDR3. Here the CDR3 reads CASSMAGNYEQYF. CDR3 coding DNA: TGTGCCAGTAGTATGGCAGGGAACTACGAGCAGTACTTC.

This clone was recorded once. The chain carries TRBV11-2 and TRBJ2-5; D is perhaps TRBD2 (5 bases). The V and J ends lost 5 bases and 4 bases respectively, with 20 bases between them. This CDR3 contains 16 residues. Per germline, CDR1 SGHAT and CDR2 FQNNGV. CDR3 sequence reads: CASSPIRERRRETQYF. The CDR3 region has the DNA TGTGCCAGCAGCCCTATCAGAGAGCGGCGGAGAGAGACCCAGTACTTC.

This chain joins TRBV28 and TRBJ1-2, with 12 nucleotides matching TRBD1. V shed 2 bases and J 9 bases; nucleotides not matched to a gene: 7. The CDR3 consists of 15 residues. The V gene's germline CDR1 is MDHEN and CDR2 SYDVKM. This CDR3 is CASSLGGTGGSSYTF. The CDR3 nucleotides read TGTGCCAGCAGTTTAGGGGGGACAGGGGGCTCTAGCTACACCTTC.

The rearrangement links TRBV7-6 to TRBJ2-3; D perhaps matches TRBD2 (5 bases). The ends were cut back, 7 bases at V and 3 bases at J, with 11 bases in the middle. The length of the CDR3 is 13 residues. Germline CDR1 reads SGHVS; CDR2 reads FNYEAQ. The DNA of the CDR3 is TGTGCCAGCACGGGATGGGGTACAGATACGCAGTATTTT. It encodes CASTGWGTDTQYF.

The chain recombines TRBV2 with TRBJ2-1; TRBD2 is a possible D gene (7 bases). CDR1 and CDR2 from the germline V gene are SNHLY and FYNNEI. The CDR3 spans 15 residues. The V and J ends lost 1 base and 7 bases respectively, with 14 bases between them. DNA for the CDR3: TGTGCCAGCAGTGAAGGAGGGGGGGATTTGAATGAGCAGTTCTTC. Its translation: CASSEGGGDLNEQFF.

This chain's CDR3 is CASSQWTSGSNNEQFF. As DNA, the CDR3 is TGTGCCAGCAGCCAATGGACTAGCGGGTCTAACAATGAGCAGTTCTTC. The gene calls are TRBV13 and TRBJ2-1; TRBD2 aligns across 11 bases. V gave up 5 bases and J gave up 5 bases; unmatched junction bases: 8. The CDR3 is 16 amino acids. CDR1 PRHDT and CDR2 FYEKMQ come from the germline V gene (reference sequence).

CDR3 DNA sequence: TGTGCCAGCAGCTTAGCGTTAACAGGGGCTAGCACAGATACGCAGTATTTT. It codes for CASSLALTGASTDTQYF. This chain connects TRBV7-2 to TRBJ2-3, with 7 nucleotides matching TRBD1. Germline V CDR1 and CDR2: SGHTA, FQGNSA. This CDR3 has 17 amino acids. With 0 bases clipped from V and 0 bases from J, the junction kept 6 bases outside the gene matches.

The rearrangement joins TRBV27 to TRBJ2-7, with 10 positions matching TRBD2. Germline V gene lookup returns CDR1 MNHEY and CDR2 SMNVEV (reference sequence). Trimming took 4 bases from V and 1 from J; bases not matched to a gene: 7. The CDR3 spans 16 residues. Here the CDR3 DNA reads TGTGCCAGCAGTTCACTTAGCGGGAGGACATCCTACGAGCAGTACTTC. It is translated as CASSSLSGRTSYEQYF.

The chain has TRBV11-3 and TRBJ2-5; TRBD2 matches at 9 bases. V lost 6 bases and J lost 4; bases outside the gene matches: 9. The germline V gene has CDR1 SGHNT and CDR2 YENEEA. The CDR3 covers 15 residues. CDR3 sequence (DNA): TGTGCCAGCAGTCGTAGCGGGGGAACCGCAGAGACCCAGTACTTC. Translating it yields CASSRSGGTAETQYF. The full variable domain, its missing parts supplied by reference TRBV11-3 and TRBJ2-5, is EAGVVQSPRYKIIEKKQPVAFWCNPISGHNTLYWYLQNLGQGPELLIRYENEEAVDDSQLPKDRFSAERLKGVDSTLKIQPAELGDSAVYLCASSRSGGTAETQYFGPGTRLLVL.

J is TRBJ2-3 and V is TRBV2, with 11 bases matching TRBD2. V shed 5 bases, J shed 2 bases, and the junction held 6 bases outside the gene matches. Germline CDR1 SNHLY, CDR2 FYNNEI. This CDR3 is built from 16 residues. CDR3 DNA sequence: TGTGCCAGCAGTTTACTAGCGGGGGCCGTCACAGATACGCAGTATTTT. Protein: CASSLLAGAVTDTQYF. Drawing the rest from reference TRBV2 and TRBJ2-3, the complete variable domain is EPEVTQTPSHQVTQMGQEVILRCVPISNHLYFYWYRQILGQKVEFLVSFYNNEISEKSEIFDDQFSVERPDGSNFTLKIRSTKLEDSAMYFCASSLLAGAVTDTQYFGPGTRLTVL.

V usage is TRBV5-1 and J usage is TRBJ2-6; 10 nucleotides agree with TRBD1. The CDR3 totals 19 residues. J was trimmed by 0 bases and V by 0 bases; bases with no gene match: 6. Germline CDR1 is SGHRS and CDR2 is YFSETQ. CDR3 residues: CASSLAMRTGGSGANVLTF. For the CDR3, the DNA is TGCGCCAGCAGCTTGGCCATGCGGACAGGGGGCTCTGGGGCCAACGTCCTGACTTTC.

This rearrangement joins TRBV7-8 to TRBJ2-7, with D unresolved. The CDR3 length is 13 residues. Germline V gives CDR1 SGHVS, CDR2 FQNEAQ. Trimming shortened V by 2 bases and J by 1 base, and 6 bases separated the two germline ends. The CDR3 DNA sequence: TGTGCCAGCAGCTTACCCGGGTCCTACGAGCAGTACTTC. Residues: CASSLPGSYEQYF.

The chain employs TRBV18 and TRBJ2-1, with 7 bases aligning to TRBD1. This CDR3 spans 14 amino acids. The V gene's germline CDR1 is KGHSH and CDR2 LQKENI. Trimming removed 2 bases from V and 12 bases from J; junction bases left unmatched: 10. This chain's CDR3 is CASSPSRDSKVQFF. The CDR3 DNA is TGTGCCAGCTCACCAAGTAGGGACAGTAAGGTGCAGTTCTTC.

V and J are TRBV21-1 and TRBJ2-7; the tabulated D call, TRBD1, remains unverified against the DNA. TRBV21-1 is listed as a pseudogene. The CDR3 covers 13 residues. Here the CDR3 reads CASSKQGQYEQYF. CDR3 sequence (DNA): TGTGCCAGCAGCAAACAAGGACAATACGAGCAGTACTTC.

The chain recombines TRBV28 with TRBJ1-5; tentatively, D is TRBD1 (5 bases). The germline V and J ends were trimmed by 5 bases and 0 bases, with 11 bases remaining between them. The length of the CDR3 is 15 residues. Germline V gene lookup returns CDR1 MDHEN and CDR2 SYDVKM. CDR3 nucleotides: TGTGCCAGCAGTGGGGCCTCTTATAGCAATCAGCCCCAGCATTTT. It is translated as CASSGASYSNQPQHF.

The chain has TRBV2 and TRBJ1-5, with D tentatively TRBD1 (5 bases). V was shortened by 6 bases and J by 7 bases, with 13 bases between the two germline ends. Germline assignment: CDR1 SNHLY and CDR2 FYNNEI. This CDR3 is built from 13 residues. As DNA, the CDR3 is TGTGCCAGCAGGGGGTCAGGGCAACAGCCCCAGCATTTT. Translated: CASRGSGQQPQHF.

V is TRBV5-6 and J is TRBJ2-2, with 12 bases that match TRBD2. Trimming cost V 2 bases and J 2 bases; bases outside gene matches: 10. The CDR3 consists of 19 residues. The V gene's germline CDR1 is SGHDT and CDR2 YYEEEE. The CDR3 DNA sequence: TGTGCCAGCAGCTTTCCCCGAACTAGCGGGGGGCGAAACACCGGGGAGCTGTTTTTT. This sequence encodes CASSFPRTSGGRNTGELFF. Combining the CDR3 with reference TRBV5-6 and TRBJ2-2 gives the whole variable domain DAGVTQSPTHLIKTRGQQVTLRCSPKSGHDTVSWYQQALGQGPQFIFQYYEEEERQRGNFPDRFSGHQFPNYSSELNVNALLLGDSALYLCASSFPRTSGGRNTGELFFGEGSRLTVL.

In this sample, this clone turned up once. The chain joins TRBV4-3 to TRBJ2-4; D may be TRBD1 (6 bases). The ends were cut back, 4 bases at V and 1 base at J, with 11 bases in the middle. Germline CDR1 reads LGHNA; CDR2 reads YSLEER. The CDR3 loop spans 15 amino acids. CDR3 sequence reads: CASSPGDRAKNIQYF. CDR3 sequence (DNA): TGCGCCAGCAGCCCCGGAGACAGGGCCAAAAACATTCAGTACTTC.

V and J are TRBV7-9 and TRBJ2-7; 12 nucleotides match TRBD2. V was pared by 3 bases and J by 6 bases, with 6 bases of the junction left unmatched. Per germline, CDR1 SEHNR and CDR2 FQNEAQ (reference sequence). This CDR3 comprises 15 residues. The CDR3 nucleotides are TGTGCCAGCAGCTTTCGACTAGCGGGAGCCCCCGAGCAGTACTTC. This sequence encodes CASSFRLAGAPEQYF.

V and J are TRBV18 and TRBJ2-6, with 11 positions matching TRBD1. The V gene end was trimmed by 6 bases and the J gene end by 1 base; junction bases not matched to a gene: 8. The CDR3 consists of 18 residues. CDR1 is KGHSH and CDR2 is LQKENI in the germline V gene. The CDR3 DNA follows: TGTGCCAGCTCGCGTACCGGGACAGGGGGTTCTGGGGCCAACGTCCTGACTTTC. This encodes CASSRTGTGGSGANVLTF. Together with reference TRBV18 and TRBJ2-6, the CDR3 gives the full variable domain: NAGVMQNPRHLVRRRGQEARLRCSPMKGHSHVYWYRQLPEEGLKFMVYLQKENIIDESGMPKERFSAEFPKEGPSILRIQQVVRGDSAAYFCASSRTGTGGSGANVLTFGAGSRLTVL.

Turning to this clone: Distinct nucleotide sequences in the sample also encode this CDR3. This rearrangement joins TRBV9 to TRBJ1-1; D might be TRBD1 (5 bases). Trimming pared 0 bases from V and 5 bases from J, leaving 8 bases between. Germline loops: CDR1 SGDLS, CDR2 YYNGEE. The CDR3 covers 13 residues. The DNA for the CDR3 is TGTGCCAGCAGCGTAGGGGGCTTTACTGAAGCTTTCTTT. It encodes CASSVGGFTEAFF.

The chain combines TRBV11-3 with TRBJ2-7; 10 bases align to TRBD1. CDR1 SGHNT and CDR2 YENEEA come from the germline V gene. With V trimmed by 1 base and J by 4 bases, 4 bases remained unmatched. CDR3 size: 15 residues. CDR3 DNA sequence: TGTGCCAGCAGCTTAGGAGGACAGGGGGTTTACGAGCAGTACTTC. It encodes CASSLGGQGVYEQYF.

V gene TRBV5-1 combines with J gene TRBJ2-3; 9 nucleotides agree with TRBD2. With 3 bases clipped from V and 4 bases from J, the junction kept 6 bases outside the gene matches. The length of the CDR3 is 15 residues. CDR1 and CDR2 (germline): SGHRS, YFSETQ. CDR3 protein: CASSYRGGDADTQYF. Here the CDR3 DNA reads TGCGCCAGCAGCTACCGCGGGGGGGATGCAGATACGCAGTATTTT.

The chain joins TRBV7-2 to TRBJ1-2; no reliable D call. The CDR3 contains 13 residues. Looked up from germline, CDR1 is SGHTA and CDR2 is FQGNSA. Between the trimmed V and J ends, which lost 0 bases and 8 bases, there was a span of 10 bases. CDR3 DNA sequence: TGTGCCAGCAGCTTAGCCCCAGGAGGCGGCTACACCTTC. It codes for CASSLAPGGGYTF.

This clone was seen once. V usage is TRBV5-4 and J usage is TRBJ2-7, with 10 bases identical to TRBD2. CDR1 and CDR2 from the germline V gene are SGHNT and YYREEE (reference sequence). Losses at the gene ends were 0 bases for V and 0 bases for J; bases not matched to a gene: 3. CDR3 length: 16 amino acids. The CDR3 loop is CASSLGRLAGSYEQYF. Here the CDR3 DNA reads TGTGCCAGCAGCTTGGGGAGACTAGCGGGCTCCTACGAGCAGTACTTC. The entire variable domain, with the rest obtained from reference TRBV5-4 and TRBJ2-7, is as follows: ETGVTQSPTHLIKTRGQQVTLRCSSQSGHNTVSWYQQALGQGPQFIFQYYREEENGRGNFPPRFSGLQFPNYSSELNVNALELDDSALYLCASSLGRLAGSYEQYFGPGTRLTVT.

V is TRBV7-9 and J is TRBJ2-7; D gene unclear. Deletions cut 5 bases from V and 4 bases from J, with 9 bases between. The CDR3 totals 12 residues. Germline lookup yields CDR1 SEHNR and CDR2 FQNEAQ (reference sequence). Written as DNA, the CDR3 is TGTGCCAGCAGCCTCACAAGATACGAGCAGTACTTC. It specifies CASSLTRYEQYF.

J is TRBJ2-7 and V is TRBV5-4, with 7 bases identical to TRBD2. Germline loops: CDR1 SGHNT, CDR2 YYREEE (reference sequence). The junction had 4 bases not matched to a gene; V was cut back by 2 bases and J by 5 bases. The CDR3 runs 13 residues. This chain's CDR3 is CASSFPGRDEQYF. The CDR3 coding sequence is TGTGCCAGCAGCTTTCCGGGGAGGGACGAGCAGTACTTC.

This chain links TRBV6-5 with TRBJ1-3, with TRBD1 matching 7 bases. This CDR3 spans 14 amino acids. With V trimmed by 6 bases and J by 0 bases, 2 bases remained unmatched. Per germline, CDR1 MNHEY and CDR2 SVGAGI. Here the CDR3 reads CASSRDSSGNTIYF. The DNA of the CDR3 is TGTGCCAGCAGCAGGGACAGCTCTGGAAACACCATATATTTT.